This TCR beta chain derives from a study of blood T cell repertoires in COVID-19. Whole-study context: Sites across the United States, Italy and Spain contributed samples from acute and convalescent COVID-19.

Between the trimmed V and J ends, which lost 5 bases and 3 bases, there was a span of 8 bases. The CDR3 contains 13 residues. Germline V lookup: CDR1 SGHTA, CDR2 FQGTGA. Assay: immunoSEQ multiplex PCR; the TCRdb copy retains only in-frame clones and omits some. The sample includes roughly 330,000 clones, more than 75% of them seen just once. Each participant's cohort was designated according to participant-reported clinical history. Recovered status in Cohort 3 required two negative PCRs, clearance, or symptom resolution. Sequencing was performed on PBMCs or T cells enriched from blood (not recorded which). The rearrangement joins TRBV7-3 to TRBJ1-5; D remains unclear. The clonotype comes from a woman aged 30 to 39 who had recovered from COVID-19. The CDR3 region has the DNA TGTGCCAGCAGCCGTTCGGTCAATCAGCCCCAGCATTTT. It codes for CASSRSVNQPQHF.